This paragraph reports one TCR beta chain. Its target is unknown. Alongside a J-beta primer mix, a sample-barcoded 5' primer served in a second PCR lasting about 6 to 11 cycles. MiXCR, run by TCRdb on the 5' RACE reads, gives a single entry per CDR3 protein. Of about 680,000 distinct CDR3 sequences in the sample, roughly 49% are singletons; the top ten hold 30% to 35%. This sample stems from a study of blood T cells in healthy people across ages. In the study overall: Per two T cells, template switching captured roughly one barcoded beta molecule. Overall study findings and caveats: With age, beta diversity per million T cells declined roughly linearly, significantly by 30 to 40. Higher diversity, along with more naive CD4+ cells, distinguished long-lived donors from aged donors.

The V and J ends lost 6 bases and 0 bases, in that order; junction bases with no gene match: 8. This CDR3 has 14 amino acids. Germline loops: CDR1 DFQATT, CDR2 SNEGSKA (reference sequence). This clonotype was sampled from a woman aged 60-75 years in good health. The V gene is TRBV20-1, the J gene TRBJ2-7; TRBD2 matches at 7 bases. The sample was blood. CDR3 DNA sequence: TGCAGTGCCCGAGTCACTAGCGTCTCCTACGAGCAGTACTTC. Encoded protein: CSARVTSVSYEQYF.